A selection of T cell receptor beta chains follows, all from one sample in a study of T cell changes during pregnancy in multiple sclerosis. Measured with immunoSEQ multiplex PCR; TCRdb has only the in-frame clones, and not every one. The sample includes under 35,000 clones, around 91% of them seen just once. The sample consisted of CD8+ T cells from peripheral blood mononuclear cells, taken in the second trimester of pregnancy. The receptors here all came from a female donor with multiple sclerosis, enrolled in a pregnancy study. The CDR3 runs from the conserved cysteine through the conserved F or W. A D gene is named only where the DNA matches it firmly. Size tells how often a clone was seen (once, few, many) or the class of an expanded clone, and some rows leave it out.

v_call	d_call	clone_size	j_call	cdr3_nt	cdr3_aa
TRBV7-8	TRBD2	NA	TRBJ2-3	TGTGCCAGCAGCATCGGATGGGGGGGAGGGCCTGCAGATACGCAGTATTTT	CASSIGWGGGPADTQYF
TRBV28	TRBD1	NA	TRBJ2-7	TGTGCCAGCAGTTTAACAGGGGCTACCTACGAGCAGTACTTC	CASSLTGATYEQYF
TRBV5-4	TRBD1	NA	TRBJ2-2	TGTGCCAGCAGCTTCATCGGGGACAGCAACACCGGGGAGCTGTTTTTT	CASSFIGDSNTGELFF
TRBV27	TRBD2	NA	TRBJ2-3	TGTGCCAGCAGCCCCCGGGGAGGGCGTACAGATACGCAGTATTTT	CASSPRGGRTDTQYF
TRBV2	NA	NA	TRBJ2-7	TGTGCCAGCAGCCCCAGGGGGGAGGTGTACGAGCAGTACTTC	CASSPRGEVYEQYF
TRBV25-1	NA	NA	TRBJ1-2	TGTGCCAGCAATAACTTTCCAGGGAGGGGCGGCTACACCTTC	CASNNFPGRGGYTF
TRBV4-3	TRBD2	NA	TRBJ2-7	TGCGCCAGCAGCCCAACCATCGGGGGGGGGTACGAGCAGTACTTC	CASSPTIGGGYEQYF
TRBV10-3	TRBD2	NA	TRBJ2-1	TGTGCCATCAGTGAGGGCGAGCGGGACGTCAATGAGCAGTTCTTC	CAISEGERDVNEQFF
TRBV19	TRBD1	NA	TRBJ2-7	TGTGCCACAAGTGCCGGGACAGGGACCTACGAGCAGTACTTC	CATSAGTGTYEQYF
TRBV9	TRBD2	once	TRBJ2-3	TGTGCCAGCAGCGTCGGCGGGAGGGAAGCAGATACGCAGTATTTT	CASSVGGREADTQYF
TRBV27	TRBD2	NA	TRBJ2-7	TGTGCCAGCAGTTTTACTAGCGGGAGGGTCTACGAGCAGTACTTC	CASSFTSGRVYEQYF
TRBV7-2	TRBD2	NA	TRBJ2-7	TGTGCCAGCACCGGACTAGCGGGAGGACCTCTATACGAGCAGTACTTC	CASTGLAGGPLYEQYF
TRBV27	NA	NA	TRBJ2-7	TGTGCCAGCAGTTCGCCCAGCAGGGCAGCTAAACGCGAGCAGTACTTC	CASSSPSRAAKREQYF
TRBV5-5	NA	NA	TRBJ1-5	TGTGCCAGCAGCTTGGTAGATCAGCCCCAGCATTTT	CASSLVDQPQHF